A selection of T cell receptor beta chains follows, all from one sample in a study of T cells of healthy individuals. TCRdb passed the 5' RACE reads through MiXCR, listing each CDR3 protein once. Of 65,000 to 95,000 distinct CDR3 sequences in the sample, about 4.8% were seen once. These TCRs come from a female donor in good health. Each CDR3 is given with its conserved first and last residue. A D gene is named only where the DNA matches it firmly. Clone size, where shown, is once, few, many, or a class for clones that have expanded.

D gene: TRBD1
V gene: TRBV12-3/TRBV12-4
J gene: TRBJ1-5
clone size: many
CDR3 DNA: TGTGCCAGCAGGGACCTACAGGGGCTCCAGCCCCAGCATTTT
CDR3 protein: CASRDLQGLQPQHF

D gene: -
V gene: TRBV4-3
J gene: TRBJ2-2
clone size: many
CDR3 DNA: TGCGCCAGCAGCCAAGGACTAGCGAACACCGGGGAGCTGTTTTTT
CDR3 protein: CASSQGLANTGELFF

D gene: -
V gene: TRBV5-1
J gene: TRBJ2-7
clone size: few
CDR3 DNA: TGCGCCAGCAGCTGGGACCAAACCTACGAGCAGTACTTC
CDR3 protein: CASSWDQTYEQYF

D gene: -
V gene: TRBV20-1
J gene: TRBJ1-5
clone size: many
CDR3 DNA: TGCAGTGCTCGGGCAGGGCAGCCCCAGCATTTT
CDR3 protein: CSARAGQPQHF

D gene: -
V gene: TRBV10-3
J gene: TRBJ2-7
clone size: many
CDR3 DNA: TGTGCCATCAGTGAGTCGTCGTACGAGCAGTACTTC
CDR3 protein: CAISESSYEQYF

D gene: -
V gene: TRBV12-5
J gene: TRBJ1-2
clone size: many
CDR3 DNA: TGTGCTAGTGGAACTATCACAGGAAACTATGGCTACACCTTC
CDR3 protein: CASGTITGNYGYTF

D gene: -
V gene: TRBV13
J gene: TRBJ2-6
clone size: few
CDR3 DNA: TGTGCCAGCAGCTTAGCGGTCTTCGAAGGGGTCGGAGTAGCCTCTGGGGCCAACGTCCTGACTTTC
CDR3 protein: CASSLAVFEGVGVASGANVLTF

D gene: TRBD2
V gene: TRBV7-2
J gene: TRBJ2-3
clone size: few
CDR3 DNA: TGTGCCAGCAGCTTTACCGGGACTACAGCCTCCAGCACAGATACGCAGTATTTT
CDR3 protein: CASSFTGTTASSTDTQYF

D gene: -
V gene: TRBV4-1
J gene: TRBJ2-4
clone size: many
CDR3 DNA: TGCGCCAGCAGCCAGAAGGGAAACATTCAGTACTTC
CDR3 protein: CASSQKGNIQYF

D gene: TRBD1
V gene: TRBV6-2/TRBV6-3
J gene: TRBJ1-5
clone size: -
CDR3 DNA: TGTGCCAGCAGTTTCCTTACAGGGGGCGCGGATCAGCCCCAGCATTTT
CDR3 protein: CASSFLTGGADQPQHF

D gene: -
V gene: TRBV7-2
J gene: TRBJ1-3
clone size: many
CDR3 DNA: TGTGCCAGCAGTAGAAGGGCAAGTGGAAACGGAAACACCATATATTTT
CDR3 protein: CASSRRASGNGNTIYF

D gene: -
V gene: TRBV20-1
J gene: TRBJ2-7
clone size: -
CDR3 DNA: TGCAGTGCTAGGTCACTAGTAGGCGAGCAGTACTTC
CDR3 protein: CSARSLVGEQYF

D gene: TRBD1
V gene: TRBV20-1
J gene: TRBJ1-2
clone size: many
CDR3 DNA: TGCAGTGCTAGTACAACAGGGGATGGCGGCTACACCTTC
CDR3 protein: CSASTTGDGGYTF

D gene: -
V gene: TRBV3-1
J gene: TRBJ2-1
clone size: many
CDR3 DNA: TGTGCCAGCAGTCTGGACCTTAATGAGCAGTTCTTC
CDR3 protein: CASSLDLNEQFF

D gene: -
V gene: TRBV6-4
J gene: TRBJ2-1
clone size: -
CDR3 DNA: TGTGCCAGCAGTGACGGGGCCAGCTCCTACAATGAGCAGTTCTTC
CDR3 protein: CASSDGASSYNEQFF

D gene: -
V gene: TRBV12-3/TRBV12-4
J gene: TRBJ1-2
clone size: many
CDR3 DNA: TGTGCCAGCACCACTGGCGGCTATGGCTACACCTTC
CDR3 protein: CASTTGGYGYTF

D gene: TRBD2
V gene: TRBV28
J gene: TRBJ2-3
clone size: -
CDR3 DNA: TGTGCCAGCAGTTTATATCTAGCGGCCCGCCGAGATACGCAGTATTTT
CDR3 protein: CASSLYLAARRDTQYF

D gene: -
V gene: TRBV18
J gene: TRBJ2-7
clone size: many
CDR3 DNA: TGTGCCAGCTCACCGGATATCAGGCGGGGGCGCGGCGAGCAGTACTTC
CDR3 protein: CASSPDIRRGRGEQYF

D gene: TRBD1
V gene: TRBV29-1
J gene: TRBJ2-5
clone size: many
CDR3 DNA: TGCAGCGTTGAAGGAAGCCGGGACAGGGGGTGGTTAAGAGAGACCCAGTACTTC
CDR3 protein: CSVEGSRDRGWLRETQYF

D gene: -
V gene: TRBV20-1
J gene: TRBJ2-1
clone size: few
CDR3 DNA: TGCAGTGCTAGAGTGAGTAGCGAGATGATCAATGAGCAGTTCTTC
CDR3 protein: CSARVSSEMINEQFF

D gene: -
V gene: TRBV19
J gene: TRBJ1-5
clone size: many
CDR3 DNA: TGTGCCAGTAGCCGGCAGCCAAATCAGCCCCAGCATTTT
CDR3 protein: CASSRQPNQPQHF

D gene: -
V gene: TRBV11-2
J gene: TRBJ2-7
clone size: -
CDR3 DNA: TGTGCCAGCAGACAGGGAACCTACGAGCAGTACTTC
CDR3 protein: CASRQGTYEQYF

D gene: -
V gene: TRBV7-2
J gene: TRBJ2-1
clone size: -
CDR3 DNA: TGTGCCAGCAGCTTTATAGGTAATGAGCAGTTCTTC
CDR3 protein: CASSFIGNEQFF

D gene: TRBD1
V gene: TRBV9
J gene: TRBJ1-1
clone size: few
CDR3 DNA: TGTGCCAGCAGCCCCGACAGGGCCACTGAAGCTTTCTTT
CDR3 protein: CASSPDRATEAFF

D gene: -
V gene: TRBV4-1
J gene: TRBJ1-1
clone size: -
CDR3 DNA: TGCGCCAGCAGCCAACAGCAGGGGAACACTGAAGCTTTCTTT
CDR3 protein: CASSQQQGNTEAFF

D gene: TRBD2
V gene: TRBV27
J gene: TRBJ2-1
clone size: few
CDR3 DNA: TGTGCCAGCAGTTTATCTAGGGGGACTCGGACTAGCGGATTTGCCTACAATGAGCAGTTCTTC
CDR3 protein: CASSLSRGTRTSGFAYNEQFF

D gene: -
V gene: TRBV3-1
J gene: TRBJ1-1
clone size: many
CDR3 DNA: TGTGCCAGCAGCCAAGAGGTGGGGAACACTGAAGCTTTCTTT
CDR3 protein: CASSQEVGNTEAFF

D gene: TRBD1
V gene: TRBV7-3
J gene: TRBJ1-4
clone size: many
CDR3 DNA: TGTGCCAGCAGCCTGCGACAGGGGGAAAAACTGTTTTTT
CDR3 protein: CASSLRQGEKLFF

D gene: -
V gene: TRBV27
J gene: TRBJ1-1
clone size: many
CDR3 DNA: TGTGCCAGCAGTTCAACGTCAGGGATTTACACTGAAGCTTTCTTT
CDR3 protein: CASSSTSGIYTEAFF

D gene: -
V gene: TRBV5-1
J gene: TRBJ1-1
clone size: many
CDR3 DNA: TGCGCCAGCAGTAGTGGACAAGTGAACACTGAAGCTTTCTTT
CDR3 protein: CASSSGQVNTEAFF

D gene: TRBD1
V gene: TRBV29-1
J gene: TRBJ1-5
clone size: many
CDR3 DNA: TGCAGCGTTAGTCTGGACAGGGGAGGTCAGCCCCAGCATTTT
CDR3 protein: CSVSLDRGGQPQHF

D gene: -
V gene: TRBV5-1
J gene: TRBJ1-1
clone size: few
CDR3 DNA: TGCGCCAGCAGCTTGGCACATATGAACACTGAAGCTTTCTTT
CDR3 protein: CASSLAHMNTEAFF

D gene: -
V gene: TRBV19
J gene: TRBJ1-2
clone size: -
CDR3 DNA: TGTGCCACCCTCGCTCACCGGGGCTCTTACTATGGCTACACCTTC
CDR3 protein: CATLAHRGSYYGYTF

D gene: TRBD2
V gene: TRBV7-2
J gene: TRBJ2-1
clone size: many
CDR3 DNA: TGTGCCAGCAGCTTAGGGGGGGGAGGTGAGCAGTTCTTC
CDR3 protein: CASSLGGGGEQFF

D gene: TRBD1
V gene: TRBV19
J gene: TRBJ1-6
clone size: -
CDR3 DNA: TGTGCCAGTAGCCCTACAGGGGTGGATTCACCCCTCCACTTT
CDR3 protein: CASSPTGVDSPLHF

D gene: -
V gene: TRBV20-1
J gene: TRBJ1-5
clone size: many
CDR3 DNA: TGCAGTGCTAGTCGCGGCCCGAGCAATCAGCCCCAGCATTTT
CDR3 protein: CSASRGPSNQPQHF

D gene: -
V gene: TRBV27
J gene: TRBJ1-1
clone size: many
CDR3 DNA: TGTGCCAGCAGTCAGGCGCGGGGCCTAAGGGGCACTGAAGCTTTCTTT
CDR3 protein: CASSQARGLRGTEAFF

D gene: -
V gene: TRBV5-1
J gene: TRBJ2-3
clone size: -
CDR3 DNA: TGCGCCAGCAGCTTGGAAAAGGAGGTCTACCGGAGCACAGATACGCAGTATTTT
CDR3 protein: CASSLEKEVYRSTDTQYF

D gene: -
V gene: TRBV6-5
J gene: TRBJ1-1
clone size: many
CDR3 DNA: TGTGCCAGCAGTTACGGACAGTGGAACACTGAAGCTTTCTTT
CDR3 protein: CASSYGQWNTEAFF

D gene: TRBD2
V gene: TRBV9
J gene: TRBJ2-1
clone size: few
CDR3 DNA: TGTGCCAGCAGCCCCATGGGGGGGAGCTCCTACAATGAGCAGTTCTTC
CDR3 protein: CASSPMGGSSYNEQFF

D gene: -
V gene: TRBV24-1
J gene: TRBJ1-5
clone size: few
CDR3 DNA: TGTGCCACCAGTGATTCTGGACGGCCGAATCAGCCCCAGCATTTT
CDR3 protein: CATSDSGRPNQPQHF

D gene: -
V gene: TRBV4-1
J gene: TRBJ2-1
clone size: few
CDR3 DNA: TGCGCCAGCAGCCAAGGGCCGCTCTCCAATGAGCAGTTCTTC
CDR3 protein: CASSQGPLSNEQFF

D gene: -
V gene: TRBV6-2/TRBV6-3
J gene: TRBJ1-5
clone size: many
CDR3 DNA: TGTGCCAGCAGTCCATGGGTCTCCGCATCTTTT
CDR3 protein: CASSPWVSASF

D gene: TRBD1
V gene: TRBV7-8
J gene: TRBJ2-3
clone size: many
CDR3 DNA: TGTGCCAGCAGCTTAGCGGAGTGGGACAGCAGTTTTTTTATCACAGATACGCAGTATTTT
CDR3 protein: CASSLAEWDSSFFITDTQYF

D gene: -
V gene: TRBV20-1
J gene: TRBJ1-1
clone size: many
CDR3 DNA: TGCAGTGCTAGAGGCGGGGTGAACACTGAAGCTTTCTTT
CDR3 protein: CSARGGVNTEAFF

D gene: -
V gene: TRBV27
J gene: TRBJ2-1
clone size: many
CDR3 DNA: TGTGCCAGCAGTTTATCCAGTTCCGGGGTCTACAATGAGCAGTTCTTC
CDR3 protein: CASSLSSSGVYNEQFF

D gene: -
V gene: TRBV7-2
J gene: TRBJ1-3
clone size: -
CDR3 DNA: TGTGCCAGCAGCCTGGGACCTGGAAACACCATATATTTT
CDR3 protein: CASSLGPGNTIYF

D gene: TRBD1
V gene: TRBV24-1
J gene: TRBJ2-1
clone size: -
CDR3 DNA: TGTGCCACCAGTGATTTCAGCAGGGGGCTCGGCCATGAGCAGTTCTTC
CDR3 protein: CATSDFSRGLGHEQFF

D gene: TRBD2
V gene: TRBV4-2
J gene: TRBJ2-7
clone size: many
CDR3 DNA: TGTGCCAGCAGCCAAGCCTTAGCGGGGTCCTACGAGCAGTACTTC
CDR3 protein: CASSQALAGSYEQYF

D gene: -
V gene: TRBV6-5
J gene: TRBJ1-5
clone size: many
CDR3 DNA: TGTGCCAGCGGCCCGGGACCGGAGAGGAATCAGCCCCAGCATTTT
CDR3 protein: CASGPGPERNQPQHF

D gene: TRBD2
V gene: TRBV5-6
J gene: TRBJ2-7
clone size: many
CDR3 DNA: TGTGCCAGCAGCTTGGGTGGAACTAGCGGGAACGAGCAGTACTTC
CDR3 protein: CASSLGGTSGNEQYF

D gene: TRBD2
V gene: TRBV29-1
J gene: TRBJ2-2
clone size: many
CDR3 DNA: TGCAGCGTTGAAAGGAGGCTAGCGGGAGGGAACACCGGGGAGCTGTTTTTT
CDR3 protein: CSVERRLAGGNTGELFF

D gene: -
V gene: TRBV7-9
J gene: TRBJ1-1
clone size: few
CDR3 DNA: TGTGCCAGCAGCTTACCACCCCAAGTGAACACTGAAGCTTTCTTT
CDR3 protein: CASSLPPQVNTEAFF

D gene: -
V gene: TRBV5-4
J gene: TRBJ1-3
clone size: few
CDR3 DNA: TGTGCCAGCAGCCCCGGTGGGTTTGCCTCTGGAAACACCATATATTTT
CDR3 protein: CASSPGGFASGNTIYF